This TCR beta chain was obtained from a study of T cell repertoires in cytomegalovirus infection. Study summary: Signatures in public TCR beta sequences pointed to both CMV infection and matching HLA type. Findings and caveats of the study: Clonotype analysis showed dominance of the ex vivo response by HLA-C-restricted CMV-specific TCR beta clonotypes.

TCRdb re-called the reads with MiXCR, one entry per CDR3 protein. The sample yields roughly 250,000 distinct CDR3 sequences, 20% to 25% seen once. The CDR3 loop spans 15 amino acids. CDR1 and CDR2 (germline): SGHAT, FQNNGV. V lost 1 base and J 6 bases, leaving 15 bases between the germline ends. Remarks on this clonotype: The target antigen is unknown.

The sequence was collected from a human donor in good health (CMV status not recorded). Some clones in this sample may be carry-over from other donors' samples. This chain connects TRBV11-2 to TRBJ1-2; D is undetermined. Sequenced material: CD8+ T cells from PBMCs. As DNA, the CDR3 is TGTGCCAGCAGCTTAGGAGCCGGATCTCAAAATGGCTACACCTTC. Amino acids: CASSLGAGSQNGYTF.